One and the same sample provided the 9 T cell receptor beta chains below, sequenced in a study of T cells in tumors after PD-1 blockade. The table came from immunoSEQ multiplex PCR; TCRdb's copy has only in-frame clones and leaves some out. Of 45,000 to 50,000 clones listed, 65% to 85% are singletons. The sample consisted of PBMCs, taken before anti-PD-1 therapy. These receptors were collected from a human donor with advanced basal cell or squamous cell carcinoma (not recorded which).

V and J are TRBV11-3 and TRBJ1-3; weak D call: TRBD1 (5 bases). The CDR3 sequence is 13 residues long. CDR1 is SGHNT, CDR2 YENEEA, per germline. Trimming shortened V by 5 bases and J by 5 bases, and 10 bases separated the two germline ends. The CDR3 DNA is TGTGCCAGCAGCCGGGGGAATAGAAACACCATATATTTT. Translated: CASSRGNRNTIYF.

V usage is TRBV2 and J usage is TRBJ1-5; D call uncertain. CDR1 and CDR2 (germline): SNHLY, FYNNEI. Trimming removed 5 bases from V and 2 bases from J, with 13 bases in between. This CDR3 contains 15 residues. CDR3 nucleotide sequence: TGTGCCAGCAGTTTGAGGACTGATGGCAATCAGCCCCAGCATTTT. As protein: CASSLRTDGNQPQHF.

The chain employs TRBV7-3 and TRBJ2-2, with D perhaps TRBD2 (7 bases). The CDR3 runs 16 residues. Germline V gene data show CDR1 as SGHTA and CDR2 as FQGTGA. The V gene lost 4 bases and the J gene lost 0 bases, with 12 bases spanning the gap. CDR3 sequence: CASSSQGGANTGELFF. CDR3 coding DNA: TGTGCCAGCAGCTCACAAGGGGGGGCGAACACCGGGGAGCTGTTTTTT.

This clone appeared a few times. CDR3 DNA sequence: TGTGCCAGCAGCTTAGCGGGAGGTTACAATGAGCAGTTCTTC. As protein: CASSLAGGYNEQFF. The V gene is TRBV7-2, the J gene TRBJ2-1; possibly TRBD2 for D (6 bases). Germline V gene lookup returns CDR1 SGHTA and CDR2 FQGNSA. The CDR3 consists of 14 residues. V was cut by 0 bases and J by 4 bases, with 7 bases left in between.

CDR3 protein: CASSSGSGSQETQYF. For the CDR3, the DNA is TGTGCCAGCAGCTCTGGTAGCGGGAGCCAAGAGACCCAGTACTTC. The chain uses TRBV5-4 and TRBJ2-5; 9 bases line up with TRBD2. V shed 3 bases and J 1 base; nucleotides not matched to a gene: 4. In germline, CDR1 is SGHNT, CDR2 YYREEE (reference sequence). The CDR3 runs to 15 residues.

The V and J genes are TRBV12-5 and TRBJ1-4, with D uncertain. This CDR3 is 18 amino acids long. Between the trimmed V and J ends, which lost 2 bases and 0 bases, there was a span of 16 bases. Germline CDR1 and CDR2: LGHNT and FRNRAP. CDR3 amino acids: CASGLYRGRNPTNEKLFF. CDR3 sequence (DNA): TGTGCTAGTGGTTTGTATCGTGGGCGGAACCCAACTAATGAAAAACTGTTTTTT.

The chain links TRBV5-1 to TRBJ2-6; D is unresolved. Germline V gene lookup returns CDR1 SGHRS and CDR2 YFSETQ. With 3 bases removed from V and 0 bases from J, the gap between germline ends came to 10 bases. This CDR3 has 16 residues. The CDR3 DNA follows: TGCGCCAGCAGCTCGAGTATAAGCTCTGGGGCCAACGTCCTGACTTTC. Its translation: CASSSSISSGANVLTF.

The chain has TRBV12-3 or TRBV12-4 and TRBJ2-7, with D tentatively TRBD2 (5 bases). The CDR3 contains 13 residues. V was clipped by 2 bases and J by 6 bases, with 11 bases between them. The CDR3 sequence is CASSLFGVGEQYF. DNA of the CDR3: TGTGCCAGCAGTTTATTCGGGGTCGGCGAGCAGTACTTC.

This clone occurred a few times. The rearrangement uses TRBV6-1 and TRBJ2-2; D is undetermined. Trimming shortened V by 0 bases and J by 6 bases, and 8 bases separated the two germline ends. Germline V gene data show CDR1 as MNHNS and CDR2 as SASEGT. The CDR3 spans 14 residues. In DNA form, the CDR3 reads TGTGCCAGCAGTGAAGCGGAAGGTCCCGGGGAGCTGTTTTTT. It encodes CASSEAEGPGELFF.